Presented here are 25 T cell receptor beta chains from one specimen sequenced in a study of cytomegalovirus exposure and HLA in healthy donors. In the PCR, 60 Vbeta and 13 Jbeta primers were used. Data came from immunoSEQ multiplex PCR; TCRdb stores just in-frame clones and leaves some out. The table records over 130,000 clones, 70% to 75% of them present only once. Sequencing input: PBMCs. These receptor sequences come from a woman in her 30s in good health and CMV-seronegative.

The rearrangement joins TRBV7-9 to TRBJ1-6; possible D gene TRBD1, 5 bases. Germline V CDR1 and CDR2: SEHNR, FQNEAQ (reference sequence). With 2 bases removed from V and 9 bases from J, the gap between germline ends came to 11 bases. This CDR3 is built from 14 residues. CDR3 DNA sequence: TGTGCCAGCAGCTTACCGCAGGGTACTTCACCCCTCCACTTT. Its protein product is CASSLPQGTSPLHF.

This clone was detected a few times. The chain recombines TRBV7-8 with TRBJ1-5, with D possibly TRBD1 on 5 matching bases. The V end was cut by 5 bases, the J end by 2 bases, with 13 bases between. The CDR3 extends over 15 amino acids. Germline assignment: CDR1 SGHVS and CDR2 FQNEAQ. This CDR3 reads CASSPWRGGNQPQHF. The CDR3 region has the DNA TGTGCCAGCAGCCCATGGAGGGGTGGCAATCAGCCCCAGCATTTT.

The chain uses TRBV11-2 and TRBJ2-7; 7 positions agree with TRBD1. V was clipped by 2 bases and J by 9 bases; unmatched bases: 7. CDR3 length equals 13 residues. Per germline, CDR1 SGHAT and CDR2 FQNNGV. CDR3 amino acids: CASSLTGESPQYV. DNA for the CDR3: TGTGCCAGCAGCTTAACAGGGGAGTCGCCGCAGTACGTC.

A single count supports this clone. CDR3 in DNA: TGTGCCAGCAGTTTAATCCCAGGGGACACCGGGGAGCTGTTTTTT. It translates to CASSLIPGDTGELFF. This chain connects TRBV27 to TRBJ2-2; D is perhaps TRBD1 (6 bases). The CDR3 loop spans 15 amino acids. CDR1 is MNHEY and CDR2 is SMNVEV in the germline V gene (reference sequence). With 2 bases removed from V and 3 bases from J, the gap between germline ends came to 10 bases.

The chain couples TRBV9 to TRBJ2-5; TRBD1 matches 7 bases. With V trimmed by 2 bases and J by 6 bases, 13 bases remained unmatched. CDR1 is SGDLS and CDR2 is YYNGEE in the germline V gene. This CDR3 contains 16 residues. The DNA of the CDR3 is TGTGCCAGCAGCGTCGGGGCACAGGGGAACCTAAAGACCCAGTACTTC. This encodes CASSVGAQGNLKTQYF.

The chain recombines TRBV5-1 with TRBJ2-2; D unresolved. The CDR3 is 14 amino acids. CDR1 and CDR2 from the germline V gene are SGHRS and YFSETQ. Trimming removed 4 bases from V and 4 bases from J, with 11 bases in between. CDR3 sequence reads: CASSPSQSTGELFF. In DNA form, the CDR3 reads TGCGCCAGCAGCCCGTCACAAAGCACCGGGGAGCTGTTTTTT.

The chain carries TRBV5-1 and TRBJ2-7, with 11 bases lining up with TRBD2. V shed 2 bases, J shed 2 bases, and the junction held 18 bases outside the gene matches. The CDR3 consists of 20 residues. Germline V gene sequence: CDR1 SGHRS, CDR2 YFSETQ. CDR3 nucleotide sequence: TGCGCCAGCAGCTTACTAGCGGGAGTACGAAACCTTGGGGTGGCCTACGAGCAGTACTTC. This translates into CASSLLAGVRNLGVAYEQYF.

The chain has TRBV28 and TRBJ2-5; a possible D gene is TRBD1 (5 bases). Trimming took 3 bases from V and 4 from J, leaving 9 bases between them. The CDR3 sequence is 13 residues long. Germline V gene sequence: CDR1 MDHEN, CDR2 SYDVKM. The CDR3 coding sequence is TGTGCCAGCAGTTTCCCAGGGCTAGAGACCCAGTACTTC. Protein sequence: CASSFPGLETQYF.

The chain is built from TRBV6-5 and TRBJ1-3; a possible D gene is TRBD1 (5 bases). This CDR3 contains 14 residues. Germline assignment: CDR1 MNHEY and CDR2 SVGAGI. With 6 bases removed from V and 1 base from J, the gap between germline ends came to 10 bases. This CDR3 is CASSLGVSGNTIYF. In DNA form, the CDR3 reads TGTGCCAGCAGCTTAGGGGTTTCTGGAAACACCATATATTTT.

This clone was recorded a few times. The rearrangement joins TRBV7-9 to TRBJ2-1, with 9 positions matching TRBD2. V lost 2 bases to trimming and J lost 4 bases; unmatched junction nucleotides: 3. Germline V gene data show CDR1 as SEHNR and CDR2 as FQNEAQ (reference sequence). This CDR3 has 15 residues. The CDR3 nucleotides read TGTGCCAGCAGCTTAAGAGCGGGGGGATACAATGAGCAGTTCTTC. It specifies CASSLRAGGYNEQFF.

This chain uses TRBV7-9 with TRBJ1-1, with D perhaps TRBD1 (6 bases). The V and J ends lost 5 bases and 3 bases respectively, with 25 bases between them. CDR3 size: 18 residues. Germline V lookup: CDR1 SEHNR, CDR2 FQNEAQ (reference sequence). The CDR3 DNA follows: TGTGCCAGCAGCCAGGGGTCGGAGAGGGGTCCGAAGGACACTGAAGCTTTCTTT. Translation: CASSQGSERGPKDTEAFF.

This clone was detected only a few times. V and J are TRBV6-1 and TRBJ1-3; no definite D call. Trimming left V 3 bases short and J 2 bases short, with 8 bases between. Germline lookup yields CDR1 MNHNS and CDR2 SASEGT. This CDR3 has 14 residues. The CDR3 sequence: CASSETSTGNTIYF. The DNA of the CDR3 is TGTGCCAGCAGTGAGACTTCAACTGGAAACACCATATATTTT.

This clone showed up just a few times. The V and J genes are TRBV6-1 and TRBJ2-5; TRBD2 might be the D (5 bases). The CDR3 covers 13 residues. CDR1 and CDR2 (germline): MNHNS, SASEGT. V was shortened by 5 bases and J by 5 bases, with 12 bases between the two germline ends. This CDR3 is CASSSLGMETQYF. CDR3 coding DNA: TGTGCCAGCAGTTCCCTCGGGATGGAGACCCAGTACTTC.

The rearrangement joins TRBV5-4 to TRBJ1-2; possibly TRBD1 for D (5 bases). Germline assignment: CDR1 SGHNT and CDR2 YYREEE (reference sequence). V dropped 4 bases and J dropped 4 bases, with 14 bases sitting between them. This CDR3 region has 14 residues. The CDR3 here is CASSPGGERYGYTF. DNA of the CDR3: TGTGCCAGCAGCCCGGGGGGGGAACGCTATGGCTACACCTTC.

This clone was recorded a few times. The V and J genes are TRBV5-4 and TRBJ1-1; 7 nucleotides align to TRBD1. The germline V gene has CDR1 SGHNT and CDR2 YYREEE (reference sequence). The CDR3 extends over 15 amino acids. V shed 3 bases, J shed 5 bases, and the junction held 10 bases outside the gene matches. The CDR3 region has the DNA TGTGCCAGCAGCTCAATTGACAGGGTGCCAACTGAAGCTTTCTTT. Amino acid sequence: CASSSIDRVPTEAFF.

The rearrangement uses TRBV27 and TRBJ2-3; possibly TRBD2 for D (6 bases). This CDR3 comprises 14 residues. The ends were cut back, 6 bases at V and 2 bases at J, with 12 bases in the middle. In germline, CDR1 is MNHEY, CDR2 SMNVEV (reference sequence). CDR3 nucleotides: TGTGCCAGCAGGGGACTGGCGATCACAGATACGCAGTATTTT. This gives the protein CASRGLAITDTQYF.

This chain connects TRBV12-5 to TRBJ2-5; 7 bases match TRBD2. The V and J ends lost 2 bases and 5 bases, in that order; junction bases with no gene match: 11. The CDR3 extends over 16 amino acids. From germline, CDR1 is LGHNT and CDR2 FRNRAP. CDR3 sequence (DNA): TGTGCTAGTGGTTTGTACCGGGGGGAGGTTGGCGAGACCCAGTACTTC. Translation: CASGLYRGEVGETQYF. The entire variable domain, with the rest obtained from reference TRBV12-5 and TRBJ2-5, is as follows: DARVTQTPRHKVTEMGQEVTMRCQPILGHNTVFWYRQTMMQGLELLAYFRNRAPLDDSGMPKDRFSAEMPDATLATLKIQPSEPRDSAVYFCASGLYRGEVGETQYFGPGTRLLVL.

This clone was counted a single time. The V gene is TRBV14, the J gene TRBJ2-2; D is unclear. The CDR3 sequence is 16 residues long. The V and J ends lost 0 bases and 0 bases respectively, with 8 bases between them. CDR1 SGHDN and CDR2 FVKESK come from the germline V gene. The CDR3 DNA follows: TGTGCCAGCAGCCAAGAGACACTGCCGAACACCGGGGAGCTGTTTTTT. Amino acid sequence: CASSQETLPNTGELFF. Looking up the rest from reference TRBV14 and TRBJ2-2 gives the full variable domain: EAGVTQFPSHSVIEKGQTVTLRCDPISGHDNLYWYRRVMGKEIKFLLHFVKESKQDESGMPNNRFLAERTGGTYSTLKVQPAELEDSGVYFCASSQETLPNTGELFFGEGSRLTVL.

This clone came up once. The rearrangement joins TRBV28 to TRBJ2-7; 9 bases map to TRBD2. Germline V gene data show CDR1 as MDHEN and CDR2 as SYDVKM. The V segment lost 7 bases and the J segment 7 bases; nucleotides outside the gene matches: 8. The CDR3 runs to 13 residues. The CDR3 protein is CASNSGLAQEQYV. CDR3 in DNA: TGTGCCAGCAACAGTGGACTAGCGCAAGAGCAGTACGTC.

The rearrangement links TRBV7-2 to TRBJ1-1, with D possibly TRBD1 on 6 matching bases. Per the germline V gene, CDR1 is SGHTA and CDR2 is FQGNSA. The CDR3 consists of 13 residues. V was trimmed by 5 bases and J by 5 bases, leaving 12 bases between them. The CDR3 protein is CASSVQGWTEAFF. CDR3 nucleotide sequence: TGTGCCAGCAGCGTCCAGGGGTGGACTGAAGCTTTCTTT.

The rearrangement joins TRBV7-2 to TRBJ2-1, with 11 bases that match TRBD2. The germline V gene encodes CDR1 SGHTA and CDR2 FQGNSA. There are 15 residues in the CDR3. The junction had 4 bases not matched to a gene; V was cut back by 5 bases and J by 4 bases. The CDR3 sequence: CASSTSGGIYNEQFF. Written as DNA, the CDR3 is TGTGCCAGCAGCACTAGCGGGGGAATTTACAATGAGCAGTTCTTC.

CDR3 nucleotides: TGTGCCAGTAGTATTCCGACAACCGGTGCCTATGGCTACACCTTC. Protein sequence: CASSIPTTGAYGYTF. The rearrangement uses TRBV19 and TRBJ1-2; D call uncertain. The CDR3 is made up of 15 amino acids. With 3 bases removed from V and 4 bases from J, the gap between germline ends came to 15 bases. Germline V lookup: CDR1 LNHDA, CDR2 SQIVND (reference sequence).

The chain is built from TRBV28 and TRBJ2-7; possibly TRBD1 for D (6 bases). This CDR3 comprises 12 residues. In germline, CDR1 is MDHEN, CDR2 SYDVKM. V was clipped by 6 bases and J by 4 bases, with 10 bases between them. The CDR3 nucleotides are TGTGCCAGCAGCGGACAGTTATACGAGCAGTACTTC. The encoded protein is CASSGQLYEQYF.

The genes are TRBV2 and TRBJ2-1; D possibly corresponds to TRBD1 (6 bases). The CDR3 extends over 14 amino acids. V was trimmed by 6 bases and J by 8 bases, leaving 17 bases between them. Germline assignment: CDR1 SNHLY and CDR2 FYNNEI. The CDR3 DNA is TGTGCCAGCAGCTTCGGACAGTCGGACGATGAGCAGTTCTTC. Translated: CASSFGQSDDEQFF. Using reference TRBV2 and TRBJ2-1 for the parts outside the CDR3, the full variable domain is EPEVTQTPSHQVTQMGQEVILRCVPISNHLYFYWYRQILGQKVEFLVSFYNNEISEKSEIFDDQFSVERPDGSNFTLKIRSTKLEDSAMYFCASSFGQSDDEQFFGPGTRLTVL.

The chain uses TRBV6-6 and TRBJ2-3; possibly TRBD2 for D (6 bases). The V end lost 7 bases, the J end lost 1 base, and 9 bases lay between the germline ends. CDR1 MNHNY and CDR2 SVGAGI come from the germline V gene (reference sequence). The CDR3 has 13 amino acids. CDR3 DNA sequence: TGTGCCAGCACTTGGGGGGGCACAGATACGCAGTATTTT. Residues: CASTWGGTDTQYF.